The 20 T cell receptor beta chains reported below all come from one sample, sequenced in a study of beta chain features in type 1 diabetes. Every bit of the isolated RNA underwent reverse transcription, so sequencing read expressed TCRB transcripts. Measured with immunoSEQ multiplex PCR; TCRdb has only the in-frame clones, and not every one. This table holds under 300,000 clones, around 26% found once. The sequenced material came from central memory CD4+ T cells from blood. The receptors originated from a man aged 25-40 years in good health.

Only a few counts were recorded for this clone. This chain uses TRBV27 with TRBJ1-2, with D possibly matching TRBD1 (6 bases). The germline gives CDR1 MNHEY, CDR2 SMNVEV (reference sequence). V was cut by 2 bases and J by 4 bases, with 17 bases left in between. The CDR3 sequence is 16 residues long. The CDR3 is CASSLGGVGPLYGYTF. The CDR3 nucleotides read TGTGCCAGCAGTTTAGGGGGCGTAGGGCCTCTCTATGGCTACACCTTC.

The sample holds a few counts of this clone. The rearrangement links TRBV10-3 to TRBJ2-1; 8 positions agree with TRBD2. CDR1 ENHRY and CDR2 SYGVKD come from the germline V gene. The ends lost 4 bases at V and 8 bases at J; junction bases unmatched: 4. The CDR3 is 13 amino acids. CDR3: CAISGGLEDEQFF. CDR3 in DNA: TGTGCCATCAGTGGGGGACTAGAGGATGAGCAGTTCTTC.

This clone is a singleton in its sample. This chain connects TRBV29-1 to TRBJ2-1; D is possibly TRBD1 (6 bases). From germline, CDR1 is SQVTM and CDR2 ANQGSEA. The CDR3 covers 12 residues. Trimming shortened V by 4 bases and J by 4 bases, and 8 bases separated the two germline ends. The CDR3 protein is CSVGDRYNEQFF. In DNA form, the CDR3 reads TGCAGCGTTGGCGACAGGTACAATGAGCAGTTCTTC.

The V and J genes are TRBV18 and TRBJ2-1; the match to TRBD2 covers 9 bases. Losses at the gene ends were 2 bases for V and 9 bases for J; bases not matched to a gene: 8. Germline CDR1 reads KGHSH; CDR2 reads LQKENI. This CDR3 is built from 15 residues. The CDR3 DNA reads as TGTGCCAGCTCACCAGGGATAGCGGGAGTTAGTGAGCAGTTCTTC. Protein sequence: CASSPGIAGVSEQFF.

V is TRBV5-6 and J is TRBJ2-4; D remains unclear. V lost 4 bases, J lost 0 bases, and 8 bases lay in between. CDR3 length: 14 amino acids. The germline V gene has CDR1 SGHDT and CDR2 YYEEEE. The CDR3 sequence is CASSPIGAKNIQYF. The DNA of the CDR3 is TGTGCCAGCAGCCCAATTGGAGCCAAAAACATTCAGTACTTC. Variable domain in full (rest from reference TRBV5-6 and TRBJ2-4): DAGVTQSPTHLIKTRGQQVTLRCSPKSGHDTVSWYQQALGQGPQFIFQYYEEEERQRGNFPDRFSGHQFPNYSSELNVNALLLGDSALYLCASSPIGAKNIQYFGAGTRLSVL.

Only a few counts were recorded for this clone. The genes are TRBV7-2 and TRBJ2-5, with D maybe TRBD2 (6 bases). Trimming pared 2 bases from V and 5 bases from J, leaving 9 bases between. The CDR3 is 13 amino acids. Germline V gene lookup returns CDR1 SGHTA and CDR2 FQGNSA. The CDR3 spells CASSLSGVETQYF. In nucleotides, the CDR3 is TGTGCCAGCAGCTTATCGGGGGTCGAGACCCAGTACTTC. Looking up the rest from reference TRBV7-2 and TRBJ2-5 gives the full variable domain: GAGVSQSPSNKVTEKGKDVELRCDPISGHTALYWYRQSLGQGLEFLIYFQGNSAPDKSGLPSDRFSAERTGGSVSTLTIQRTQQEDSAVYLCASSLSGVETQYFGPGTRLLVL.

This clone showed up just a few times. The V gene is TRBV30, the J gene TRBJ2-3, with D maybe TRBD2 (6 bases). V was clipped by 5 bases and J by 2 bases, with 17 bases between them. The CDR3 is made up of 15 amino acids. CDR1 GTSNPN and CDR2 SVGIG come from the germline V gene (reference sequence). DNA of the CDR3: TGTGCCTGGGGCGGGTGGCGGGGAACCACAGATACGCAGTATTTT. As protein: CAWGGWRGTTDTQYF.

This clone was counted at least ten times. The chain uses TRBV9 and TRBJ2-5; TRBD2 agrees at 14 bases. Germline lookup yields CDR1 SGDLS and CDR2 YYNGEE. V lost 4 bases to trimming and J lost 5 bases; unmatched junction nucleotides: 13. The CDR3 loop spans 18 amino acids. This CDR3 reads CASSKGTSGRRLGETQYF. CDR3 nucleotide sequence: TGTGCCAGCAGCAAGGGGACTAGCGGGAGAAGACTCGGGGAGACCCAGTACTTC. Full variable domain (missing parts from reference TRBV9 and TRBJ2-5): DSGVTQTPKHLITATGQRVTLRCSPRSGDLSVYWYQQSLDQGLQFLIQYYNGEERAKGNILERFSAQQFPDLHSELNLSSLELGDSALYFCASSKGTSGRRLGETQYFGPGTRLLVL.

This clone has more than one count but fewer than ten. CDR3 sequence reads: CAISEAREELFF. The CDR3 coding sequence is TGTGCCATCAGTGAGGCGAGGGAGGAGCTGTTTTTT. V gene TRBV10-3 combines with J gene TRBJ2-2; D might be TRBD2 (5 bases). The germline V gene encodes CDR1 ENHRY and CDR2 SYGVKD. This CDR3 spans 12 amino acids. The V gene lost 2 bases and the J gene lost 10 bases, with 8 bases spanning the gap.

This clone appeared a few times. The genes are TRBV10-3 and TRBJ2-1; 10 bases align to TRBD1. V was pared by 0 bases and J by 10 bases, with 6 bases of the junction left unmatched. In germline, CDR1 is ENHRY, CDR2 SYGVKD. CDR3 length: 15 residues. For the CDR3, the DNA is TGTGCCATCAGTGAGTCCTGGGACAGGGGAGACGAGCAGTTCTTC. It codes for CAISESWDRGDEQFF.

The CDR3 region is CASSGGLSTDTQYF. The DNA of the CDR3 is TGTGCCAGCAGCGGGGGACTTTCGACAGATACGCAGTATTTT. The V and J genes are TRBV7-2 and TRBJ2-3, with D possibly TRBD2 on 6 matching bases. There are 14 residues in the CDR3. CDR1 and CDR2 from the germline V gene are SGHTA and FQGNSA. The V and J ends lost 5 bases and 3 bases respectively, with 12 bases between them. The whole variable domain, remainder taken from reference TRBV7-2 and TRBJ2-3, is GAGVSQSPSNKVTEKGKDVELRCDPISGHTALYWYRQSLGQGLEFLIYFQGNSAPDKSGLPSDRFSAERTGGSVSTLTIQRTQQEDSAVYLCASSGGLSTDTQYFGPGTRLTVL.

The table lists this clone with a few counts. The CDR3 reads CASSEALPLEQFF. Written as DNA, the CDR3 is TGTGCCAGCAGTGAAGCGCTTCCCCTTGAGCAGTTCTTC. This rearrangement joins TRBV2 to TRBJ2-1; D gene ambiguous. The V end was cut by 0 bases, the J end by 9 bases, with 9 bases between. The CDR3 is 13 amino acids. CDR1 is SNHLY and CDR2 is FYNNEI in the germline V gene.

In this sample, this clone turned up a few times. V usage is TRBV16 and J usage is TRBJ2-1, with D possibly being TRBD2 (6 bases). Germline CDR1 reads KGHSY; CDR2 reads FQNENV. The CDR3 sequence is 12 residues long. Trimming removed 4 bases at V and 12 bases at J, with 13 bases between. CDR3 DNA sequence: TGTGCCAGCAGCCTGGAGGGAAGAACGCAGTTCTTC. Residues: CASSLEGRTQFF.

The chain employs TRBV29-1 and TRBJ1-2, with 8 bases identical to TRBD1. This CDR3 has 12 amino acids. Germline CDR1 is SQVTM and CDR2 is ANQGSEA. Unmatched junction bases numbered 9, after V lost 7 bases and J lost 8 bases. The CDR3 is CSAGTGSGGYTF. The CDR3 nucleotides are TGCAGCGCCGGGACAGGTTCGGGGGGCTACACCTTC.

This clone was seen at least ten times. The chain links TRBV16 to TRBJ2-1, with D hard to call. Germline values: CDR1 KGHSY, CDR2 FQNENV. The CDR3 consists of 13 residues. Trimming took off 0 bases at V and 9 bases at J, with 9 bases between the two ends. The CDR3 DNA sequence: TGTGCCAGCAGCCAATCAAGGCCGGGTGAGCAGTTCTTC. It specifies CASSQSRPGEQFF.

The genes are TRBV10-3 and TRBJ2-5, with a weak D call TRBD2 (5 bases). CDR3 length: 11 residues. Deletions cut 5 bases from V and 7 bases from J, with 8 bases between. The germline gives CDR1 ENHRY, CDR2 SYGVKD. The CDR3 sequence: CAISSEGTQYF. The CDR3 DNA follows: TGTGCCATCAGTTCAGAGGGGACCCAGTACTTC.

This clone has ten or more counts. Other DNA sequences in this specimen translate into the identical CDR3. The chain carries TRBV30 and TRBJ2-7; D tentatively fits TRBD1 or TRBD2 (6 bases each). The CDR3 sequence is 12 residues long. V lost 5 bases to trimming and J lost 0 bases, with 8 bases between them. CDR1 GTSNPN and CDR2 SVGIG come from the germline V gene (reference sequence). CDR3: CAWRGLSYEQYF. The CDR3 DNA reads as TGTGCCTGGCGGGGGCTCTCCTACGAGCAGTACTTC.

This clone was seen more than once but under ten times. The V and J genes are TRBV6-6 and TRBJ1-1; maybe TRBD1 (5 bases). With 2 bases removed from V and 6 bases from J, the gap between germline ends came to 16 bases. The CDR3 runs to 15 residues. The V gene's germline CDR1 is MNHNY and CDR2 SVGAGI (reference sequence). Here the CDR3 DNA reads TGTGCCAGCAGTTACGAGGAAGGGTTGGGGCCTGAAGCTTTCTTT. This codes for CASSYEEGLGPEAFF.

The chain joins TRBV6-1 to TRBJ1-1; no definite D call. Germline values: CDR1 MNHNS, CDR2 SASEGT. V was cut by 5 bases and J by 2 bases, with 15 bases left in between. The CDR3 spans 15 residues. The DNA for the CDR3 is TGTGCCAGCAGTCCACAGCCCAATTTTAACACTGAAGCTTTCTTT. Protein: CASSPQPNFNTEAFF.

V and J are TRBV28 and TRBJ2-7, with TRBD2 matching 7 bases. The germline CDR1 and CDR2 sequences are MDHEN and SYDVKM. V was pared by 6 bases and J by 1 base, with 6 bases of the junction left unmatched. The CDR3 has 14 residues. CDR3 DNA: TGTGCCAGCAGCCTAGCGGAGACTTCCTACGAGCAGTACTTC. Translated: CASSLAETSYEQYF.